This T cell receptor (beta chain) emerged from a study of T cell responses to AZD1222 COVID-19 vaccine. Sequencing used immunoSEQ multiplex PCR; TCRdb keeps in-frame clones, though not all of them. The profile shows around 120,000 clones, approximately 85% of them singletons. The CDR3 spans 12 residues. CDR1 LNHDA and CDR2 SQIVND come from the germline V gene (reference sequence). The germline V and J ends were trimmed by 10 bases and 3 bases, with 13 bases remaining between them. The origin of this receptor is an adult in good health. This chain connects TRBV19 to TRBJ2-7; D unresolved. Material: peripheral blood, obtained on day 0 of AZD1222 vaccination. CDR3 in amino acids: CATFGHNYEQYF. The CDR3 DNA sequence: TGTGCCACTTTCGGGCACAACTACGAGCAGTACTTC.